These 30 T cell receptor beta chains share one sample of origin, sequenced in a study of CD8 T cells in ankylosing spondylitis. Study conclusions and caveats: Within ankylosing spondylitis blood, a TCR beta motif made up of roughly eight highly homologous variants appeared to be characteristic.

These receptors are not linked to any known antigen. From the 5' RACE reads, TCRdb called clonotypes with MiXCR, one entry per CDR3 protein. The table lists around 130,000 distinct CDR3 sequences, 17% of them singletons. Sequencing was carried out using blood, either unsorted or a sorted T cell fraction (not recorded which). All receptors derive from a male donor with ankylosing spondylitis.

V is TRBV2 and J is TRBJ1-2; no clear D. Trimming cost V 8 bases and J 4 bases, with 5 bases left between them. This CDR3 comprises 10 residues. The germline V gene has CDR1 SNHLY and CDR2 FYNNEI. The chain's CDR3 is CASRGYGYTF. The DNA of the CDR3 is TGTGCCAGCCGGGGCTATGGCTACACCTTC.

The chain has TRBV10-3 and TRBJ2-7; 7 nucleotides agree with TRBD2. CDR1 ENHRY and CDR2 SYGVKD come from the germline V gene. Trimming cost V 6 bases and J 2 bases; bases outside gene matches: 7. This CDR3 contains 14 residues. CDR3: CAIRPGLSTYEQYF. The CDR3 nucleotides are TGTGCCATCAGGCCGGGACTATCCACCTACGAGCAGTACTTC.

V gene TRBV12-3 or TRBV12-4 combines with J gene TRBJ2-2; 10 bases fit TRBD2. The V gene end was trimmed by 1 base and the J gene end by 5 bases; junction bases not matched to a gene: 1. CDR3 length: 15 amino acids. CDR3 amino acids: CASSLVTSGTGELFF. Written as DNA, the CDR3 is TGTGCCAGCAGTTTAGTGACTAGCGGGACCGGGGAGCTGTTTTTT.

This clonotype was detected only a few times. The gene calls are TRBV4-2 and TRBJ1-4; D remains unclear. Trimming took off 0 bases at V and 7 bases at J, with 9 bases between the two ends. This CDR3 region has 14 residues. CDR1 and CDR2 (germline): LGHNA, YNFKEQ. Here the CDR3 DNA reads TGTGCCAGCAGCCAAGATCCGGGGAGTGAAAAACTGTTTTTT. This translates into CASSQDPGSEKLFF.

This chain links TRBV18 with TRBJ2-7; no reliable D call. CDR3 size: 14 residues. The germline CDR1 and CDR2 sequences are KGHSH and LQKENI. The germline V and J ends were trimmed by 1 base and 5 bases, with 12 bases remaining between them. The CDR3 nucleotides read TGTGCCAGCTCACCACTCAAAGGGCTTCACGAGCAGTACTTC. Its protein product is CASSPLKGLHEQYF.

The chain recombines TRBV9 with TRBJ2-7, with 8 bases lining up with TRBD1. Germline-derived CDR1 and CDR2 are SGDLS and YYNGEE. This CDR3 contains 12 residues. V dropped 5 bases and J dropped 7; count of bases not matched to a gene: 5. The CDR3 DNA reads as TGTGCCAGCAGAGGGACAGGCGTAGAGCAGTACTTC. Translation gives CASRGTGVEQYF.

The count of this clonotype is one. The V gene is TRBV2, the J gene TRBJ1-2, with a possible D match to TRBD1 (5 bases). V lost 4 bases and J lost 9, with 9 bases in between. This CDR3 comprises 11 residues. The germline V gene has CDR1 SNHLY and CDR2 FYNNEI. CDR3 region: CASSVGERYTF. The CDR3 nucleotides are TGTGCCAGCAGTGTAGGGGAACGCTACACCTTC. Using reference TRBV2 and TRBJ1-2 for the parts outside the CDR3, the full variable domain is EPEVTQTPSHQVTQMGQEVILRCVPISNHLYFYWYRQILGQKVEFLVSFYNNEISEKSEIFDDQFSVERPDGSNFTLKIRSTKLEDSAMYFCASSVGERYTFGSGTRLTVV.

The CDR3: CATSRGEAYEQYF. The DNA of the CDR3 is TGTGCCACCAGCAGAGGTGAGGCCTACGAGCAGTACTTC. The rearrangement uses TRBV15 and TRBJ2-7; no firm D call. This CDR3 region has 13 residues. CDR1 and CDR2 (germline): LNHNV, YYDKDF (reference sequence). Trimming took 1 base from V and 2 from J, leaving 6 bases between them.

This clonotype was seen only a few times. The CDR3 coding sequence is TGTGCCAGCAGTGAAAGGGTCATCGGCAATCAGCCCCAGCATTTT. It is translated as CASSERVIGNQPQHF. The J gene is TRBJ1-5, the V gene TRBV6-1; no firm D call. The CDR3 runs 15 residues. Germline CDR1 is MNHNS and CDR2 is SASEGT. V lost 2 bases and J 2 bases, leaving 10 bases between the germline ends.

This clonotype was found many times. This chain connects TRBV15 to TRBJ1-3; D gene uncertain. Between the trimmed V and J ends, which lost 8 bases and 0 bases, there was a span of 5 bases. Germline V gene data show CDR1 as LNHNV and CDR2 as YYDKDF (reference sequence). This CDR3 is built from 12 residues. The CDR3 sequence is CATGFSGNTIYF. As DNA, the CDR3 is TGTGCCACCGGCTTCTCTGGAAACACCATATATTTT.

The chain carries TRBV3-1 and TRBJ2-1; possible D gene TRBD2, 6 bases. Trimming cost V 1 base and J 3 bases, with 10 bases left between them. This CDR3 comprises 15 residues. CDR1 and CDR2 from the germline V gene are LGHDT and YNNKEL (reference sequence). This chain's CDR3 is CASSQAEGLYNEQFF. The CDR3 DNA reads as TGTGCCAGCAGCCAAGCGGAGGGGCTCTACAATGAGCAGTTCTTC.

This clonotype has ten or more counts. This chain uses TRBV27 with TRBJ2-7; D is uncertain. Trimming removed 4 bases from V and 3 bases from J, with 4 bases in between. This CDR3 has 11 residues. Germline CDR1 MNHEY, CDR2 SMNVEV (reference sequence). The DNA for the CDR3 is TGTGCCAGCAGTTCTAACTACGAGCAGTACTTC. It translates to CASSSNYEQYF.

This clonotype was detected a few times. J is TRBJ2-7 and V is TRBV24-1; a weak D match, TRBD1 (6 bases). CDR3 length equals 16 residues. CDR1 is KGHDR, CDR2 SFDVKD, per germline. Trimming stripped 5 bases from V and 5 bases from J, with 21 bases between. CDR3 in amino acids: CATSVTGPLPCHEQYF. In DNA, the CDR3 is TGTGCCACCAGTGTAACAGGGCCCTTACCCTGTCACGAGCAGTACTTC.

This chain joins TRBV20-1 and TRBJ2-7, with 12 bases identical to TRBD2. The CDR3 spans 14 residues. J was trimmed by 4 bases and V by 4 bases; bases with no gene match: 5. Germline lookup yields CDR1 DFQATT and CDR2 SNEGSKA (reference sequence). The CDR3 sequence is CSATGTSGLYEQYF. CDR3 sequence (DNA): TGCAGTGCTACAGGGACTAGCGGGCTTTACGAGCAGTACTTC.

This clonotype was seen a handful of times. An end of the junction differs from the germline gene, which may be a read error. V and J are TRBV29-1 and TRBJ2-1; possible D gene TRBD1, 7 bases. The CDR3 runs 13 residues. Germline lookup yields CDR1 SQVTM and CDR2 ANQGSEA. The CDR3, as DNA: TGCAGCGTCGAAGGGGGCGGGATGGATGAGCAGTTCTTC. Its translation: CSVEGGGMDEQFF.

CDR3 sequence (DNA): TGTGCCACCAGTGAAGGGGCTGATGGTGAGACCCAGTACTTC. This encodes CATSEGADGETQYF. V gene TRBV24-1 combines with J gene TRBJ2-5; perhaps TRBD1 as D (5 bases). This CDR3 is built from 14 residues. Germline values: CDR1 KGHDR, CDR2 SFDVKD. Trimming stripped 4 bases from V and 5 bases from J, with 13 bases between.

In this sample, this clonotype turned up a few times. V is TRBV29-1 and J is TRBJ2-1; a weak D match, TRBD1 (5 bases). CDR3 length equals 12 residues. Trimming took off 6 bases at V and 4 bases at J, with 10 bases between the two ends. From germline, CDR1 is SQVTM and CDR2 ANQGSEA. In nucleotides, the CDR3 is TGCAGCGTCCCCGCAGGGTACAATGAGCAGTTCTTC. This gives the protein CSVPAGYNEQFF.

The V and J genes are TRBV10-3 and TRBJ1-6, with 7 nucleotides matching TRBD1. Germline-derived CDR1 and CDR2 are ENHRY and SYGVKD. CDR3 length: 16 residues. J lost 4 bases, V lost 0 bases, and 3 bases had no gene match. The CDR3 loop is CAISESTGVYNSPLHF. The CDR3 nucleotides read TGTGCCATCAGTGAGTCCACAGGGGTTTATAATTCACCCCTCCACTTT.

The V and J genes are TRBV20-1 and TRBJ2-1, with TRBD2 matching over 11 bases. The V and J ends lost 4 bases and 1 base, in that order; junction bases with no gene match: 12. The CDR3 loop spans 18 amino acids. Germline V gene lookup returns CDR1 DFQATT and CDR2 SNEGSKA (reference sequence). The chain's CDR3 is CSAILPGLAVRSYNEQFF. In DNA form, the CDR3 reads TGCAGTGCTATACTCCCGGGACTAGCGGTAAGATCCTACAATGAGCAGTTCTTC.

This clonotype was seen a few times. The rearrangement joins TRBV27 to TRBJ2-7; D is uncertain. The CDR3 length is 13 residues. CDR1 is MNHEY, CDR2 SMNVEV, per germline (reference sequence). V was trimmed by 0 bases and J by 0 bases, leaving 3 bases between them. The DNA of the CDR3 is TGTGCCAGCAGTTTATCCTACTCCTACGAGCAGTACTTC. Its translation is CASSLSYSYEQYF.

This clonotype was counted a few times. This sequence joins TRBV27 and TRBJ1-2; D uncertain. The germline gives CDR1 MNHEY, CDR2 SMNVEV (reference sequence). The V end was cut by 5 bases, the J end by 0 bases, with 7 bases between. This CDR3 comprises 13 residues. The CDR3 here is CASSPTSNYGYTF. CDR3 coding DNA: TGTGCCAGCAGTCCGACCTCTAACTATGGCTACACCTTC.

The V gene is TRBV29-1, the J gene TRBJ2-7, with 7 bases identical to TRBD1. V dropped 7 bases and J dropped 2; count of bases not matched to a gene: 5. The germline V gene has CDR1 SQVTM and CDR2 ANQGSEA. The CDR3 extends over 12 amino acids. The CDR3 loop is CSASTGTYEQYF. DNA of the CDR3: TGCAGCGCCTCGACAGGGACCTACGAGCAGTACTTC.

The rearrangement uses TRBV5-1 and TRBJ1-2; D possibly corresponds to TRBD1 (5 bases). The CDR3 has 14 residues. CDR1 is SGHRS and CDR2 is YFSETQ in the germline V gene. V lost 2 bases and J lost 4, with 12 bases in between. DNA for the CDR3: TGCGCCAGCAGCTTATCAGGGACTAGCTATGGCTACACCTTC. It yields the protein CASSLSGTSYGYTF.

Turning to this clonotype: One end of the junction does not line up with germline, which may come from a read error. This chain connects TRBV12-5 to TRBJ2-7; D is unresolved. The CDR3 is 12 residues long. Germline assignment: CDR1 LGHNT and CDR2 FRNRAP. The chain's CDR3 is CASGLVSYKQYF. DNA of the CDR3: TGTGCTAGTGGTTTGGTAAGCTACAAGCAGTACTTC.

This clonotype showed up just a few times. V is TRBV29-1 and J is TRBJ2-3; a possible D gene is TRBD2 (7 bases). Germline CDR1 is SQVTM and CDR2 is ANQGSEA. This CDR3 contains 19 residues. V lost 3 bases and J 0 bases, leaving 25 bases between the germline ends. In DNA, the CDR3 is TGCAGCGTTGACGCGTCTAGCGGCAACAGGGCCGGTAGCACAGATACGCAGTATTTT. It yields the protein CSVDASSGNRAGSTDTQYF.

The J gene is TRBJ2-7, the V gene TRBV9; D is possibly TRBD2 (7 bases). Germline-derived CDR1 and CDR2 are SGDLS and YYNGEE. The CDR3 runs 15 residues. The V and J ends lost 0 bases and 3 bases respectively, with 13 bases between them. The CDR3 DNA follows: TGTGCCAGCAGCGTAGGGTGGGGAGGGGGCTACGAGCAGTACTTC. Encoded protein: CASSVGWGGGYEQYF. Full variable domain (missing parts from reference TRBV9 and TRBJ2-7): DSGVTQTPKHLITATGQRVTLRCSPRSGDLSVYWYQQSLDQGLQFLIQYYNGEERAKGNILERFSAQQFPDLHSELNLSSLELGDSALYFCASSVGWGGGYEQYFGPGTRLTVT.

The gene calls are TRBV4-3 and TRBJ2-5; 10 positions agree with TRBD2. CDR1 LGHNA and CDR2 YSLEER come from the germline V gene. The junction had 3 bases not matched to a gene; V was cut back by 0 bases and J by 5 bases. This CDR3 contains 15 residues. CDR3 nucleotide sequence: TGCGCCAGCAGCCAAGAAACTAGCGGGGTGGAGACCCAGTACTTC. Protein product: CASSQETSGVETQYF.

The table lists this clonotype with a few counts. This chain joins TRBV3-1 and TRBJ2-7; D not certain. Per the germline V gene, CDR1 is LGHDT and CDR2 is YNNKEL (reference sequence). V gave up 1 base and J gave up 2 bases, with 6 bases separating them. The CDR3 extends over 13 amino acids. Written as DNA, the CDR3 is TGTGCCAGCAGCCAAGTGCATCCCTACGAGCAGTACTTC. Its translation is CASSQVHPYEQYF.

The rearrangement joins TRBV15 to TRBJ1-1; 8 positions match TRBD1. V lost 5 bases and J lost 0; bases outside the gene matches: 2. This CDR3 is built from 14 residues. Germline CDR1 is LNHNV and CDR2 is YYDKDF (reference sequence). CDR3 region: CATSAGGVNTEAFF. The CDR3 DNA reads TGTGCCACCAGCGCAGGGGGCGTGAACACTGAAGCTTTCTTT.

The chain links TRBV7-9 to TRBJ2-7; no clear D gene. V was pared by 4 bases and J by 2 bases, with 12 bases between. Per germline, CDR1 SEHNR and CDR2 FQNEAQ (reference sequence). This CDR3 is built from 14 residues. The CDR3 coding sequence is TGTGCCAGCAGCTCAACACACGGAACCTACGAGCAGTACTTC. Translation: CASSSTHGTYEQYF.